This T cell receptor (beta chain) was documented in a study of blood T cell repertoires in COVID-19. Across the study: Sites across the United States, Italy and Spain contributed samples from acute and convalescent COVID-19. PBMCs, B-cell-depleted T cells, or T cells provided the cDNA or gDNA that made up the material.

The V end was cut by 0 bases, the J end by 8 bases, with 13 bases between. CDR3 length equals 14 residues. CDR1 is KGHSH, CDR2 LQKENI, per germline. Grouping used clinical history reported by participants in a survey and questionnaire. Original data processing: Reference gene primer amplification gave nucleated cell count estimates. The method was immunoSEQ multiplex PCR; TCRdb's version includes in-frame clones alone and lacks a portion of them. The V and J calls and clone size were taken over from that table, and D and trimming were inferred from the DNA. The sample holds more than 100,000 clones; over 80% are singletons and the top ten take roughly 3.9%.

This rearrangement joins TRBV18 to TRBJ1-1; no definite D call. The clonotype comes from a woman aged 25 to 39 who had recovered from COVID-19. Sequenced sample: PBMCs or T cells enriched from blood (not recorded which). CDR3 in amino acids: CASSPPRLIREAFF. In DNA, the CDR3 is TGTGCCAGCTCACCACCCAGGTTAATTAGGGAAGCTTTCTTT. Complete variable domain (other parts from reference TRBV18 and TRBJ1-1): NAGVMQNPRHLVRRRGQEARLRCSPMKGHSHVYWYRQLPEEGLKFMVYLQKENIIDESGMPKERFSAEFPKEGPSILRIQQVVRGDSAAYFCASSPPRLIREAFFGQGTRLTVV.